This T cell receptor (beta chain) came from a study of CD8 T cells in Susac syndrome. The study's findings and limits: Across the total CD8+ repertoires, around 16 Susac-specific public clones were found. The CD8+ TEMRA repertoires yielded 5 or 6 such clones.

The RNA, roughly 0.45 to 1 ug, was put through reverse transcription using random hexamers. MiXCR was run by TCRdb on the immunoSEQ multiplex PCR reads, yielding one entry per CDR3 protein. The sample records about 130,000 distinct CDR3 sequences, about 95% being singletons. Negative isolation yielded CD4+ and CD8+ T cells, and FACS enriched TEMRA cells. This clonotype is judged medium-sized (0.01 to 0.1%). Antigen unknown. The sequence derives from a human donor with Susac syndrome. Sequencing was carried out using CD8+ T cells from PBMCs.

Here the CDR3 reads CASSLGNTEAFF. CDR3 bases: TGTGCCAGCAGCTTGGGGAACACTGAAGCTTTCTTT. The gene calls are TRBV12-3 or TRBV12-4 and TRBJ1-1; unclear D gene. Trimming cost V 6 bases and J 1 base, with 6 bases left between them. The CDR3 sequence is 12 residues long.